The TCR beta chain under discussion was sequenced for a study of neurological immune-mediated disorders. General observations from the study: No CDR3 amino acid sequences recurred among expanded clones across subjects, suggesting private repertoires in all groups.

The V gene's germline CDR1 is SQVTM and CDR2 ANQGSEA. The CDR3 length is 13 residues. The V end was cut by 3 bases, the J end by 6 bases, with 13 bases between. The making of cDNA relied on 5'RACE with 10-nucleotide random UMIs. TCRdb re-called the 5' RACE reads through MiXCR, storing one row per CDR3 protein. The data contain over 15,000 distinct CDR3 sequences, roughly 15% of them singletons. The unsorted libraries originated from 2 million PBMCs kept at -80 C. By sample fraction, this clonotype is medium-sized. Its specificity is not known. The source material was PBMCs. The receptor comes from a man in his 60s with HTLV-1-associated myelopathy (HAM/TSP). The V gene is TRBV29-1, the J gene TRBJ2-3; D is tentatively TRBD1 or TRBD2 (5 bases each). The CDR3 reads CSVERGTGDTQYF. The DNA for the CDR3 is TGCAGCGTTGAGAGAGGGACCGGCGATACGCAGTATTTT.